Below, one T cell receptor beta chain is given with its context. Its target is unknown. J was trimmed by 0 bases and V by 7 bases; bases with no gene match: 4. CDR3 size: 15 residues. CDR1 SNHLY and CDR2 FYNNEI come from the germline V gene. This entry is derived from a study of T cell responses to AZD1222 COVID-19 vaccine. TCRdb's copy holds only in-frame clones and misses some; the assay was immunoSEQ multiplex PCR. Here the sample spans 250,000 to 300,000 clones, approximately 94% being singletons. Second-dose groups at about 4 or about 12 weeks were pooled. Study-wide results and limits: Possibly, clonal diversity was underestimated; donors were largely white British and included more females. The repertoires were collected only after the peak T cell response.

The TCR comes from an adult who received the AZD1222 COVID-19 vaccine. Sequencing used peripheral blood, obtained 28 days after the second AZD1222 dose. This chain uses TRBV2 with TRBJ2-4; 9 bases fit TRBD1. The CDR3 DNA sequence: TGTGCCAGCACAGAGACAGGGGGAGCCAAAAACATTCAGTACTTC. Translated, it gives CASTETGGAKNIQYF.